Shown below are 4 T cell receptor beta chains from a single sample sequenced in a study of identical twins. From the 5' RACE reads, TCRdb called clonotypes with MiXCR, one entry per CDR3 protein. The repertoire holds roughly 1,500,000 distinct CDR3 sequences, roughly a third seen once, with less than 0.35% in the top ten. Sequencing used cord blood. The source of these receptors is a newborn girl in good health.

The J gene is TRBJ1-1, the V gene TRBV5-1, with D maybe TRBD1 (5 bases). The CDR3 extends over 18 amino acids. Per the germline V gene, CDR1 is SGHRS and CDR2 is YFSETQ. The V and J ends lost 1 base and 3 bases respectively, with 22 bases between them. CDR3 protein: CASSLPNARQTGYTEAFF. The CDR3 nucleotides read TGCGCCAGCAGCTTGCCGAACGCTAGACAGACTGGGTACACTGAAGCTTTCTTT. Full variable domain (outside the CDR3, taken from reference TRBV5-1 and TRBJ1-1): KAGVTQTPRYLIKTRGQQVTLSCSPISGHRSVSWYQQTPGQGLQFLFEYFSETQRNKGNFPGRFSGRQFSNSRSEMNVSTLELGDSALYLCASSLPNARQTGYTEAFFGQGTRLTVV.

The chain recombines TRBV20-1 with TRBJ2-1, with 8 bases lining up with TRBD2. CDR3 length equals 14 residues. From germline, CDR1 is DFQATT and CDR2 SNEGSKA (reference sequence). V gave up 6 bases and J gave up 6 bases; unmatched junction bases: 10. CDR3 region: CSARRGGRSNEQFF. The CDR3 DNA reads TGCAGTGCCAGACGGGGGGGCCGAAGCAATGAGCAGTTCTTC.

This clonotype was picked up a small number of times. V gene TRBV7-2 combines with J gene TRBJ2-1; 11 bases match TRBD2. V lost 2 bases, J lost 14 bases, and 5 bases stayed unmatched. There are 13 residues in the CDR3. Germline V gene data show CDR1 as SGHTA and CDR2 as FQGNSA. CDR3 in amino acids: CASSLMETSGKFF. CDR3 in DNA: TGTGCCAGCAGCTTAATGGAGACTAGCGGGAAGTTCTTC.

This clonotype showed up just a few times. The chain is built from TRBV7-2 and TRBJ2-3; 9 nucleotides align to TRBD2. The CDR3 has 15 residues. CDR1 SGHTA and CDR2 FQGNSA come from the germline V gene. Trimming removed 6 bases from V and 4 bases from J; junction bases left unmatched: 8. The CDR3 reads CASRTSGLASDTQYF. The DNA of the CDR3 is TGTGCCAGCAGGACTTCCGGACTAGCGTCAGATACGCAGTATTTT. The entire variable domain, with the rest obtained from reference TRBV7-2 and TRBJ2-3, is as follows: GAGVSQSPSNKVTEKGKDVELRCDPISGHTALYWYRQSLGQGLEFLIYFQGNSAPDKSGLPSDRFSAERTGGSVSTLTIQRTQQEDSAVYLCASRTSGLASDTQYFGPGTRLTVL.